This T cell receptor (beta chain) emerged from a study of T cell responses to AZD1222 COVID-19 vaccine. The study, taken as a whole, reports: At 160-218 and 743-854, vaccine-associated CD4 TCRs were dominant, and they spanned spike. An increase in Spike-specific TCR breadth and depth was observed after two AZD1222 doses. The donors showed a predominance of white British ancestry and of females, with possible underestimation of clonal diversity.

On this clone itself: What it binds is not known.

Germline V gives CDR1 LNHDA, CDR2 SQIVND (reference sequence). The CDR3 is 15 residues long. V lost 7 bases and J lost 10; bases outside the gene matches: 11. Clones were sequenced by immunoSEQ multiplex PCR, and TCRdb holds only the in-frame ones, with some missing. This sample has 100,000 or so clones, with roughly 87% found just once. Sequencing used peripheral blood, obtained on day 0 of AZD1222 vaccination. The source of this sequence is an adult in good health. V and J are TRBV19 and TRBJ1-6; the match to TRBD1 covers 9 bases. The CDR3 DNA reads TGTGCCAGTACCCTCGCCGACAGGGGGAGATCACCCCTCCACTTT. Protein: CASTLADRGRSPLHF.